This T cell receptor beta chain was found in a study of T cell responses to AZD1222 COVID-19 vaccine. Looking at the study overall: Combined were second doses at about 4 or about 12 weeks.

Germline CDR1 MDHEN, CDR2 SYDVKM. The CDR3 contains 13 residues. The V gene end was trimmed by 5 bases and the J gene end by 2 bases; junction bases not matched to a gene: 2. Generated by immunoSEQ multiplex PCR, the TCRdb table keeps only in-frame clones and is missing some. The sample includes more than 150,000 clones, around 93% of them seen just once. Of note for this clone: Its target is not known.

General study points: Spike-specific TCR breadth and depth went up after people got two AZD1222 doses. No repertoire was sampled before or during the peak T cell response, only after it.

The sequences come from peripheral blood, collected on day 0 of AZD1222 vaccination. This chain links TRBV28 with TRBJ1-2, with TRBD1 matching 7 bases. This TCR derives from an adult in good health. The DNA of the CDR3 is TGTGCCAGCAGTCAGACAGGGAACTATGGCTACACCTTC. Its protein is CASSQTGNYGYTF.